This T cell receptor beta chain was identified during a study of cytomegalovirus exposure and HLA in healthy donors. This clone has a handful of counts. CDR1 is MNHEY, CDR2 SVGAGI, per germline. This CDR3 region has 15 residues. V was cut by 6 bases and J by 5 bases, with 16 bases left in between. Amplification used 60 Vbeta primers and 13 Jbeta primers. The repertoire was sequenced with immunoSEQ multiplex PCR; TCRdb's copy has only in-frame clones and lacks some. Of 88,000 or so clones listed, approximately 67% are singletons. Donors were ostensibly healthy at sampling, although undocumented immune exposures were probable.

What was sequenced was PBMCs. The TCR was taken from a male donor in good health and CMV-seropositive. This rearrangement joins TRBV6-5 to TRBJ1-4; D unclear. CDR3 sequence reads: CASRISPGPNEKLFF. CDR3 sequence (DNA): TGTGCCAGCAGAATATCTCCGGGTCCCAATGAAAAACTGTTTTTT.